This T cell receptor beta chain was recorded in a study of cytomegalovirus exposure and HLA in healthy donors. To note about this clone: Its antigen is unidentified.

The PCR contained 60 Vbeta and 13 Jbeta primers. Method: immunoSEQ multiplex PCR; TCRdb's copy keeps in-frame clones and lacks some. The repertoire holds over 75,000 clones, with about 89% as singletons. General observations from the study: Most CMV-associated TCR beta chains were later found to appear HLA-restricted. Immune exposure data for these donors was limited to CMV serostatus.

Source material: PBMCs. The source of this sequence is a man aged 25 to 40 in good health and CMV-seropositive.

CDR3 in amino acids: CASSKGVRGTTEAFF. CDR3 DNA: TGTGCCAGCAGCAAAGGGGTCCGGGGTACGACTGAAGCTTTCTTT. This sequence joins TRBV21-1 and TRBJ1-1. TRBV21-1 corresponds to a pseudogene. The CDR3 contains 15 residues.